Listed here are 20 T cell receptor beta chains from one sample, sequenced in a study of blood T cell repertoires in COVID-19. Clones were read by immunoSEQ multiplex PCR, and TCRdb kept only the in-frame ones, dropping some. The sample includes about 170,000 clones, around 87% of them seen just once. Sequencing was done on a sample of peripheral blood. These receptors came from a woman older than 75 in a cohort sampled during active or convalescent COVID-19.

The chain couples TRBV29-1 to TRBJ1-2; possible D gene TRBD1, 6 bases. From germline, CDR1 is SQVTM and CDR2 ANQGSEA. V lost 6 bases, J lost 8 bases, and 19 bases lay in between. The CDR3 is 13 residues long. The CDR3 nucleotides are TGCAGCGTCGACCCCGGAAGGGGGAAAGGCTACACCTTC. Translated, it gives CSVDPGRGKGYTF.

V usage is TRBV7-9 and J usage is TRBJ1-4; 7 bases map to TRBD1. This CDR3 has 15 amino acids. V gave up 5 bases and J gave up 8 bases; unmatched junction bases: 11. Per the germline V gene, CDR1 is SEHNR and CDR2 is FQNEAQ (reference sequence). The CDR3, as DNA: TGTGCCAGCAGCCCCCCGACAGGGATCGAGGAAAAACTGTTTTTT. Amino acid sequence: CASSPPTGIEEKLFF.

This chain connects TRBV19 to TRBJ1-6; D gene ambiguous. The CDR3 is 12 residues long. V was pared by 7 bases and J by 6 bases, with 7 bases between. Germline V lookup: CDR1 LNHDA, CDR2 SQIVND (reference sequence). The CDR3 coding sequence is TGTGCCAGTACCCACAGTAATTCACCCCTCCACTTT. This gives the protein CASTHSNSPLHF.

The CDR3 protein is CASKDRLKQFF. As DNA, the CDR3 is TGTGCCAGCAAGGACAGGTTAAAACAGTTCTTC. This chain uses TRBV6-5 with TRBJ2-1, with 7 positions matching TRBD1. From germline, CDR1 is MNHEY and CDR2 SVGAGI. V shed 7 bases and J 13 bases; nucleotides not matched to a gene: 7. CDR3 length: 11 residues.

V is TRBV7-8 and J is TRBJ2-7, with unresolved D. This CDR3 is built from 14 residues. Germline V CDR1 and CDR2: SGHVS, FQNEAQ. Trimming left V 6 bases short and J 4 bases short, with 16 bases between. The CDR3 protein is CASRKTPSIYEQYV. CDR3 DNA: TGTGCCAGCAGAAAGACACCATCAATATACGAGCAGTACGTC.

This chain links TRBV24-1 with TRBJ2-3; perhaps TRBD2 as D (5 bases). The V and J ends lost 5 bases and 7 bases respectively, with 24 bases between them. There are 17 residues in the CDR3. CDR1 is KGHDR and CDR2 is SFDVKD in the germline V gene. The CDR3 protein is CATSGPAASSTPYTQYF. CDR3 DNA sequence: TGTGCCACCAGTGGGCCCGCAGCTAGCTCAACCCCCTATACGCAGTATTTT.

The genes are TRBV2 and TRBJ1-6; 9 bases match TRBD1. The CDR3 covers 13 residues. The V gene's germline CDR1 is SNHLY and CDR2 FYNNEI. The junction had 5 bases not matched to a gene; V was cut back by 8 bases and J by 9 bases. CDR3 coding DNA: TGTGCCAGCTTTACAGGGGGCTTTTCACCCCTCCACTTT. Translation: CASFTGGFSPLHF.

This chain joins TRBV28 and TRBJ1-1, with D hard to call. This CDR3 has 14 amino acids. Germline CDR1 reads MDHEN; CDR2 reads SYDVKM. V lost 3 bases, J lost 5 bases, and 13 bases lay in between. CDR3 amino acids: CASSLAGLRTEAFF. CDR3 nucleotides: TGTGCCAGCAGTTTGGCGGGGTTGAGGACTGAAGCTTTCTTT.

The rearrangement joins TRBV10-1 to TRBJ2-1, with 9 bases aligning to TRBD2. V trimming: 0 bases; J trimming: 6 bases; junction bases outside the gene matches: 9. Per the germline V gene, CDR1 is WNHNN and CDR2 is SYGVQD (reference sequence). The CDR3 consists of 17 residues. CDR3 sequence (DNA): TGCGCCAGCAGTGAGTCCAGCGTAGCGGGAGCCCCCAATGAGCAGTTCTTC. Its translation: CASSESSVAGAPNEQFF.

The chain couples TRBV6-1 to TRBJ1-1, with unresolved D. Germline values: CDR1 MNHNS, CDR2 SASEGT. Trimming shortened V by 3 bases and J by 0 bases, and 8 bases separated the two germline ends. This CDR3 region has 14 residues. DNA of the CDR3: TGTGCCAGCAGTGACGGTAGCTTGAACACTGAAGCTTTCTTT. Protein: CASSDGSLNTEAFF.

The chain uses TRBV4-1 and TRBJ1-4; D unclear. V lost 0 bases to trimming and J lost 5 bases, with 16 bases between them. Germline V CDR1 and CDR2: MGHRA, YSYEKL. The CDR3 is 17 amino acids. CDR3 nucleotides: TGCGCCAGCAGCCAAGAGCTCTCTGGAGGGTGGAATGAAAAACTGTTTTTT. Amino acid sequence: CASSQELSGGWNEKLFF.

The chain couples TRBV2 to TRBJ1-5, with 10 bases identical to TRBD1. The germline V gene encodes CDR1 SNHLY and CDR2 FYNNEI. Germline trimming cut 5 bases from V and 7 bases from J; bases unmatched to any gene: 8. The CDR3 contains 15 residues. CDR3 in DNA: TGTGCCAGCAGTAGGGACAGGGGTTCGGGGCAGCCCCAGCATTTT. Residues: CASSRDRGSGQPQHF.

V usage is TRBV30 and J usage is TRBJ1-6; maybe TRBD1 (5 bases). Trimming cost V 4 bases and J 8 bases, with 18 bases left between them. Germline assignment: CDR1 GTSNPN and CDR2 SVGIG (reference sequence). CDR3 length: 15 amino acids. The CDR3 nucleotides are TGTGCCTGGACCGGGGGACGGGGAATAGATTCACCCCTCCACTTT. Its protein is CAWTGGRGIDSPLHF.

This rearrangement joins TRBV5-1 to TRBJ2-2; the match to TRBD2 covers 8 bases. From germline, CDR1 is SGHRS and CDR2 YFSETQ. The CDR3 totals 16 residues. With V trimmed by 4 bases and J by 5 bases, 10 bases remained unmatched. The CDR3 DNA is TGCGCCAGCAGCCCATTAGCGGGACGGGGGACCGGGGAGCTGTTTTTT. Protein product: CASSPLAGRGTGELFF.

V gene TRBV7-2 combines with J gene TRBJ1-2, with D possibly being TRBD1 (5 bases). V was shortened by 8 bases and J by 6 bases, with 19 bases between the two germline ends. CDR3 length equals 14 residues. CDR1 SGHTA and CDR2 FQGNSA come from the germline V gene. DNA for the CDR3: TGTGCCAGCTTCCCGGCAGGGCTAAGTCATGGCTACACCTTC. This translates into CASFPAGLSHGYTF.

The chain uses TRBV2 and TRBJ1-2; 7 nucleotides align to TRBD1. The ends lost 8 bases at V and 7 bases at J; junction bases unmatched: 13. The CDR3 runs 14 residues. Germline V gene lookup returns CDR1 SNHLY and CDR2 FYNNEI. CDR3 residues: CASAAATGLSGYTF. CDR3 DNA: TGTGCCAGCGCAGCTGCGACAGGGCTTTCTGGCTACACCTTC.

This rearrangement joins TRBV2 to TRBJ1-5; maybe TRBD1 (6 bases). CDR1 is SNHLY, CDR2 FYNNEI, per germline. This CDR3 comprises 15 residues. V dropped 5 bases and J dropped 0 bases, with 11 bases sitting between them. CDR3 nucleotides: TGTGCCAGCAGTTGGACAGATTATAGCAATCAGCCCCAGCATTTT. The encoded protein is CASSWTDYSNQPQHF.

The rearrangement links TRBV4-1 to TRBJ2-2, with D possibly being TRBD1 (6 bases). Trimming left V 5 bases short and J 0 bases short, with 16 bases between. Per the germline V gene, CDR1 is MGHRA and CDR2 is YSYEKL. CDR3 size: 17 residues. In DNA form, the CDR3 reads TGCGCCAGCAGCGTACCGGGACAACTCGCGAACACCGGGGAGCTGTTTTTT. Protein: CASSVPGQLANTGELFF.

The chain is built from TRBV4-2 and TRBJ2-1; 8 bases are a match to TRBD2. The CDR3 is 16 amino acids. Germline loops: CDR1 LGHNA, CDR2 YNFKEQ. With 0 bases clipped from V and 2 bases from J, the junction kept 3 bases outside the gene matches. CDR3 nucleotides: TGTGCCAGCAGCCAAGAGCCGGGACTAGCCTACAATGAGCAGTTCTTC. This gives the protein CASSQEPGLAYNEQFF.

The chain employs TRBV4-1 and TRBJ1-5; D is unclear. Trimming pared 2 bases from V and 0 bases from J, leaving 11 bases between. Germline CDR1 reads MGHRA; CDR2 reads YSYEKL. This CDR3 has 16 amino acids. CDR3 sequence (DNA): TGCGCCAGCAGCCAATTTGGACGGGATAGCAATCAGCCCCAGCATTTT. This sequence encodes CASSQFGRDSNQPQHF.